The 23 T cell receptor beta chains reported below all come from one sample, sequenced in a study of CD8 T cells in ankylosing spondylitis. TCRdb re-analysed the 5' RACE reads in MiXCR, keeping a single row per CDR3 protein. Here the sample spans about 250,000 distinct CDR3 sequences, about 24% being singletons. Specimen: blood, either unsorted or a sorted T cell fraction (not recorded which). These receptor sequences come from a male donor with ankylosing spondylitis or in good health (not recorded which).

The CDR3 region has the DNA TGCAGCGTAGCCCCGGACAGGGCTCGAGATACGCAGTATTTT. It specifies CSVAPDRARDTQYF. This chain connects TRBV29-1 to TRBJ2-3, with 8 bases lining up with TRBD1. The V gene's germline CDR1 is SQVTM and CDR2 ANQGSEA. Trimming took 6 bases from V and 5 from J; bases not matched to a gene: 10. This CDR3 is 14 amino acids long.

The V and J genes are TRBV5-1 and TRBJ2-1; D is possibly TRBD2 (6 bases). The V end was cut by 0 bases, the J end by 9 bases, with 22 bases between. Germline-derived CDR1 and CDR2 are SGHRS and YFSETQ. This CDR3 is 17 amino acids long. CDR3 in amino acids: CASSLASAGRLLSEQFF. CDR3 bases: TGCGCCAGCAGCTTGGCCAGTGCGGGGAGGCTATTGAGTGAGCAGTTCTTC.

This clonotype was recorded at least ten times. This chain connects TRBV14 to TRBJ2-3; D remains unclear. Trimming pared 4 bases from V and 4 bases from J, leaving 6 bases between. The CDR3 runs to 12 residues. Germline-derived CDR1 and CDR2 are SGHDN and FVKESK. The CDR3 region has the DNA TGTGCCAGCAGCCCCTTTGCAGATACGCAGTATTTT. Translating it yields CASSPFADTQYF.

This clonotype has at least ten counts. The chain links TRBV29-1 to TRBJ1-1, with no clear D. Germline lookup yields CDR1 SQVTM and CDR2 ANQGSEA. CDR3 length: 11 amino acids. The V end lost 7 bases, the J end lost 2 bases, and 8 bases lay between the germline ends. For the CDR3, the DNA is TGCAGCGCGAGCATCAACACTGAAGCTTTCTTT. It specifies CSASINTEAFF.

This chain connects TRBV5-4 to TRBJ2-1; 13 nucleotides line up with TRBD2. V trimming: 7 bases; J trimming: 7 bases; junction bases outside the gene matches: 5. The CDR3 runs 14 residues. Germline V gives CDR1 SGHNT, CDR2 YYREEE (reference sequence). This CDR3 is CASGTSGGANEQFF. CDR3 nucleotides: TGTGCCAGCGGAACTAGCGGGGGGGCTAATGAGCAGTTCTTC.

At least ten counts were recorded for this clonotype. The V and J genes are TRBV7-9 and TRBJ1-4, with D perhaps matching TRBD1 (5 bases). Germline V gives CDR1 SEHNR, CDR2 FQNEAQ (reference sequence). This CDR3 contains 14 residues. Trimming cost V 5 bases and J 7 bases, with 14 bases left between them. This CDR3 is CASSGGASGEKLFF. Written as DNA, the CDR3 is TGTGCCAGCAGCGGGGGTGCTAGCGGTGAAAAACTGTTTTTT.

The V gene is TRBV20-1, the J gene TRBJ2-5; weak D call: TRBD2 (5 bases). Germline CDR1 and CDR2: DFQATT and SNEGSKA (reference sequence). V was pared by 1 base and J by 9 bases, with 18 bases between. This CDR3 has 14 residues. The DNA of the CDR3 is TGCAGTGCTAGAGGGGGAGCAGAAGGCGTGCCCCAGTACTTC. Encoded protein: CSARGGAEGVPQYF.

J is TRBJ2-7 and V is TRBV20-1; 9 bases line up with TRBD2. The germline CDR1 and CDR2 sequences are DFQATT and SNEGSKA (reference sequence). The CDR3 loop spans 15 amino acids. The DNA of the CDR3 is TGCAGCGCCGACGGGCTAGCGGGGCTGGCCTACGAGCAGTACTTC. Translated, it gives CSADGLAGLAYEQYF.

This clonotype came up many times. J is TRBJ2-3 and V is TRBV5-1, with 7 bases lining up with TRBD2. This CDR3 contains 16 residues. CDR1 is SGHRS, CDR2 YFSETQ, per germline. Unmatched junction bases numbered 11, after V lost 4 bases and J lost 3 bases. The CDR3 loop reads CASSPGGSGPTDTQYF. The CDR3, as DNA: TGCGCCAGCAGCCCGGGGGGTAGCGGGCCGACAGATACGCAGTATTTT.

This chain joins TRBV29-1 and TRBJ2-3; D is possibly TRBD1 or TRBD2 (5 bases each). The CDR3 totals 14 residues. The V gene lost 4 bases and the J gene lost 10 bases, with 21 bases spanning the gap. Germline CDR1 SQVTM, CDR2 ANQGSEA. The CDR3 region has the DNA TGCAGCGTTGCGGCCGTGGGGACCCCCGGGTCGCAGTATTTT. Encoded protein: CSVAAVGTPGSQYF.

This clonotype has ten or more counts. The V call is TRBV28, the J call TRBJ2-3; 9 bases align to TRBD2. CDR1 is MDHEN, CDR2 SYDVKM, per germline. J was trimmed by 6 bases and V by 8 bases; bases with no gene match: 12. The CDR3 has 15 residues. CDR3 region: CASRERGVFRDTQYF. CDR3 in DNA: TGTGCCAGCCGGGAGCGGGGGGTTTTCAGGGATACGCAGTATTTT.

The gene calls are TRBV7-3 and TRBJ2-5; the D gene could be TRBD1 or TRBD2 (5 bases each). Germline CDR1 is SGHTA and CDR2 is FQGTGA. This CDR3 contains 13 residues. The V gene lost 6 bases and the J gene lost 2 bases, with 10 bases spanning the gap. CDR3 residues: CASSRGRQETQYF. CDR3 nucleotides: TGTGCCAGCAGTCGGGGCCGTCAAGAGACCCAGTACTTC.

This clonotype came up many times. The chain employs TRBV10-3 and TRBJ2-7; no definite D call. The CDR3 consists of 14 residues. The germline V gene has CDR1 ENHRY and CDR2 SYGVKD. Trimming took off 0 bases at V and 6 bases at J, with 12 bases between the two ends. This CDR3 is CAISESSQVGEQYF. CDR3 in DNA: TGTGCCATCAGTGAGTCCTCGCAGGTTGGCGAGCAGTACTTC.

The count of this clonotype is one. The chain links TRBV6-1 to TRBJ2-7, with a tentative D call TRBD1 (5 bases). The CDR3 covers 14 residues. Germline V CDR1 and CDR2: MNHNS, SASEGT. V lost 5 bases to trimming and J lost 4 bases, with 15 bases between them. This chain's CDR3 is CASSRTPVPYEQYF. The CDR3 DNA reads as TGTGCCAGCAGTCGGACACCCGTCCCTTACGAGCAGTACTTC.

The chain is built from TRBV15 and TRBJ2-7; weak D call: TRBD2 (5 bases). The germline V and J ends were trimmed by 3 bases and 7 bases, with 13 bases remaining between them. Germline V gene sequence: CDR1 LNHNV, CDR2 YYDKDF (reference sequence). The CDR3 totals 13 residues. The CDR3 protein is CATSSQRRREQYF. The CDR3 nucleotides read TGTGCCACCAGCAGTCAGAGACGGAGGGAGCAGTACTTC.

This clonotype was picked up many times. CDR3 coding DNA: TGCAGCGTTGTCGGGAAACGGATCTACGAGCAGTACTTC. This gives the protein CSVVGKRIYEQYF. V is TRBV29-1 and J is TRBJ2-7; weak D call: TRBD2 (5 bases). This CDR3 has 13 residues. Per germline, CDR1 SQVTM and CDR2 ANQGSEA. V was cut by 4 bases and J by 3 bases, with 13 bases left in between.

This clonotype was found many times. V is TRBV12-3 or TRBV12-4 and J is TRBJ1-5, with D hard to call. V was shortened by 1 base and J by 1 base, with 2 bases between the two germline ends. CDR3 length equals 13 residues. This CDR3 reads CASSLGSNQPQHF. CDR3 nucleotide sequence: TGTGCCAGCAGTTTAGGCAGCAATCAGCCCCAGCATTTT.

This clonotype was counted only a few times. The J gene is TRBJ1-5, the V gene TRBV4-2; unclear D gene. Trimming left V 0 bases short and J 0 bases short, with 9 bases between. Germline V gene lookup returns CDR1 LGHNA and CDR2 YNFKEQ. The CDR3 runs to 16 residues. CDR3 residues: CASSQDWTVSNQPQHF. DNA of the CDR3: TGTGCCAGCAGCCAAGACTGGACGGTTAGCAATCAGCCCCAGCATTTT.

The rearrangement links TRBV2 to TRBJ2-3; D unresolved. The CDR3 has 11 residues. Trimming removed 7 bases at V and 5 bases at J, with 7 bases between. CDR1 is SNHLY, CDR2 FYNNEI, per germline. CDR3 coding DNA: TGTGCCAGCATGGGTGGAGATACGCAGTATTTT. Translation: CASMGGDTQYF.

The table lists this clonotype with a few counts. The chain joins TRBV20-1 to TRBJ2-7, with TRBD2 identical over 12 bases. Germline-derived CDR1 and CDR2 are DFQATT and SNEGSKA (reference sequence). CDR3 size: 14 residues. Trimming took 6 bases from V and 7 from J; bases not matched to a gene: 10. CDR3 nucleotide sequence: TGCAGTGCGACACTAGCGGGGGGAACTAAAGAGCAGTACTTC. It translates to CSATLAGGTKEQYF.

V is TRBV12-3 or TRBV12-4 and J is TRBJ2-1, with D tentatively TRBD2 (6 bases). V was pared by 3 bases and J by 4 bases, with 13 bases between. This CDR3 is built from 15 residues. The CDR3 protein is CASSLVGRGYNEQFF. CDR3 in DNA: TGTGCCAGCAGTTTGGTTGGGCGGGGATACAATGAGCAGTTCTTC.

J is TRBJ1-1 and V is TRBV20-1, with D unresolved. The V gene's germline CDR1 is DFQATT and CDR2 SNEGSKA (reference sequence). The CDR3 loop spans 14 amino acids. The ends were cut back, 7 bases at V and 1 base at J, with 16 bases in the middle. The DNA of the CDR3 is TGCAGTGGAAGACCCGCAGGACCGAACACTGAAGCTTTCTTT. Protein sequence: CSGRPAGPNTEAFF.

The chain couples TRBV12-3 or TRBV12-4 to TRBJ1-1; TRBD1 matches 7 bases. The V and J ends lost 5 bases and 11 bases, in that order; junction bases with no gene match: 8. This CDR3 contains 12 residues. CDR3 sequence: CASSLRQGEAFF. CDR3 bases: TGTGCCAGCAGTCTCCGACAGGGTGAGGCTTTCTTT.